This TCR beta chain was recorded in a study of CXCR3-negative and CXCR3-positive naive CD8 T cells. Background on the study: The study obtained around 150 million TRB reads, about 1.5 +/- 0.3 million per library. Whole-study findings and limits: Naive CXCR3-positive and CXCR3-negative cells shared similar TRBV-TRBJ usage, unlike memory cells. CD5 surface expression was similar among naive subsets, and TCR strength was estimated by inference from TRB CDR3 properties. For CXCR3-positive naive cells, TRB CDR3s were more hydrophobic than those of CXCR3-negative naive cells. Comparably high diversity was seen in both naive subsets, and much lower diversity in memory CD8+ cells.

Germline V gene data show CDR1 as MNHEY and CDR2 as SVGEGT. CDR3 length equals 13 residues. A note on this clonotype: No antigen is known for it.

The TRB libraries of cDNA were built by UMI-labeled 5' RACE. TCRdb re-called the 5' RACE reads and shows each CDR3 protein once, DNA omitted. The sample table sets out 150,000 to 180,000 distinct CDR3 sequences. This sequence originates from a human donor in good health. Some clones in this sample may be carry-over from other donors' samples. V is TRBV6-2 or TRBV6-3 and J is TRBJ1-1. Sequencing was carried out using naive CXCR3+ CD8+ T cells from blood. The subset: CD45RO-CCR7+CD27+CD95- naive CD8+ T cells expressing CXCR3 (TNR3+). CDR3: CASSYFLNTEAFF.